Listed below are T cell receptor beta chains from one sample, sequenced in a study of tumor-infiltrating lymphocytes in primary liver carcinoma. A single record per CDR3 protein comes from TCRdb applying MiXCR to the multiplex PCR reads. Of just over 300,000 distinct CDR3 sequences in the sample, approximately 58% are singletons; the top ten hold about 17%. The specimen sequenced was peripheral blood. These receptors were collected from a woman under 40 with primary liver carcinoma and hepatitis B virus infection. Both conserved end residues are trimmed from each CDR3.

J	length	V	CDR3
TRBJ2-7	10	TRBV6-1	ASRKTRGAPY
TRBJ1-4	13	TRBV6-5	ASSHSIGTNEKLF
TRBJ2-1	11	TRBV5-6	ASSRPPSYEQF
TRBJ1-4	15	TRBV6-6	ASRRGVGSSSNEKLF
TRBJ2-5	14	TRBV6-5	ASNLNRDGPQETQY
TRBJ2-7	15	TRBV6-5	ASSYRGDSVFAYEQY
TRBJ2-1	13	TRBV4-1	ASSQGDRTYNEKF
TRBJ1-1	13	TRBV6-6	ASSGTQGVGTEAF
TRBJ2-5	11	TRBV29-1	SVEVRSGGTQY
TRBJ2-3	11	TRBV4-2	ASSQDTADTQY
TRBJ1-6	15	TRBV6-6	ASSYSDRGADNSPLH
TRBJ1-2	13	TRBV5-4	TSSRAGFWNYGYT
TRBJ2-5	11	TRBV12-3/TRBV12-4	ASSLGPRETQY
TRBJ2-2	13	TRBV28	ASSLGAGGTGELF
TRBJ2-7	11	TRBV11-2	ASSFPAGYEQY
TRBJ2-1	14	TRBV6-1	ASQPWKGPGSNEQF
TRBJ2-1	11	TRBV29-1	SVRSYRANEQF
TRBJ2-1	16	TRBV5-1	ASSRLAGVGGVLNEQF
TRBJ2-3	13	TRBV11-2	ASSIDGIPTDTQY
TRBJ2-5	13	TRBV7-9	ASSLTGSLAETQC
TRBJ2-1	12	TRBV10-1	ASSEPGTSNEQF
TRBJ2-3	14	TRBV7-3	ASSLHSGTSTDTQY
TRBJ2-3	14	TRBV7-9	ASSLRASGNTDTQY
TRBJ1-1	11	TRBV7-9	ASSHKVLTEAF
TRBJ2-3	22	TRBV29-1	SVDQIQGRQGSAETSGGTDTQY
TRBJ2-1	14	TRBV4-3	ASSQDDGSSYNEQF
TRBJ2-1	10	TRBV7-9	ACGPPGNEQF
TRBJ1-6	13	TRBV6-2/TRBV6-3	ASSPGTATNSPPH
TRBJ2-3	12	TRBV11-3	TSTPGWKGDTQY
TRBJ2-1	14	TRBV12-3/TRBV12-4	ASSPSETEFYNEQF
TRBJ2-1	13	TRBV6-5	ASKLLAGPYNEQF
TRBJ2-2	14	TRBV6-1	ATTGQWVFYTGELF
TRBJ2-3	15	TRBV13	ASSLGGSGIRTDTQY
TRBJ2-4	13	TRBV6-5	ASSSGGLAKNIQH
TRBJ2-3	12	TRBV6-1	ASARRSGTDTQY
TRBJ2-2	12	TRBV11-3	ASSLVGNRGRLF
TRBJ2-4	14	TRBV5-5	ASSLTSGPGSGIQY
TRBJ1-2	12	TRBV2	ASSELGGLGGYT
TRBJ2-1	15	TRBV6-6	ASSYGSTGVLSNEQF
TRBJ2-1	13	TRBV6-2/TRBV6-3	ASSPSSGTYNERF
TRBJ1-6	16	TRBV11-2	ANSHRGPESSYNSPFH